These T cell receptor beta chains were read from a single sample in a study of T-cell memory formation after mild COVID-19. MiXCR, run by TCRdb on the 5' RACE reads, gives a single entry per CDR3 protein. The sample has 30,000 to 50,000 distinct CDR3 sequences, about 6.7% seen once; the top ten hold about 0.81%. The sample comprised PBMCs or a T cell subset sorted from them (not recorded which). The receptors derive from an adult who had mild COVID-19 (a few samples of this study predate the infection). Cell type and time point are not known. Both conserved end residues are trimmed from each CDR3. The listing skips clone size in some rows; elsewhere it reads once, few, many or a size class.

v_call	j_call	clone_size	cdr3_aa
TRBV5-4	TRBJ2-1	NA	ASSFGLHSSYNEQF
TRBV11-2	TRBJ1-1	many	ASSPRRQGTEAF
TRBV5-1	TRBJ2-6	many	ASSEGAVGANVLT
TRBV5-5	TRBJ2-7	many	ASSLGEGSSEQY
TRBV19	TRBJ1-5	few	ASSNPTGTGGQPQH
TRBV5-1	TRBJ2-3	few	ASSELGLAGGATQY
TRBV5-8	TRBJ2-1	many	ASSNLAGARGEQF
TRBV27	TRBJ1-6	many	ASSFLPQDFLH
TRBV10-3	TRBJ1-1	many	AISGHGTPEAF
TRBV5-1	TRBJ1-1	many	ASSLEAGVAEAF
TRBV7-8	TRBJ2-3	medium-sized	ASSLGGALADTQY
TRBV20-1	TRBJ2-3	many	SATGGTDTQY
TRBV4-3	TRBJ2-3	many	ASSQGGRTDTQY
TRBV3-1	TRBJ2-3	many	ASSRERVTDTQY
TRBV18	TRBJ2-7	NA	ASSPRTYEQY
TRBV4-1	TRBJ2-7	NA	ASSADRGNEQY
TRBV30	TRBJ2-1	NA	ACWASGTMEQF
TRBV12-3/TRBV12-4	TRBJ1-2	many	ASSFGGRSGYT
TRBV6-5	TRBJ2-4	many	ASSAPGTSVALQY
TRBV20-1	TRBJ2-7	few	SARESKPEQY
TRBV6-6	TRBJ2-6	NA	ASRPGTGGSGANVLT
TRBV12-3/TRBV12-4	TRBJ1-5	many	ASSSPGQPQH
TRBV5-4	TRBJ2-3	NA	ASSYPTSTDTQY
TRBV7-8	TRBJ2-7	NA	ASSLIAGVYEQY
TRBV12-5	TRBJ2-2	NA	ASGPNFSGELF
TRBV19	TRBJ2-1	many	ASSRVWRDNEQF
TRBV5-4	TRBJ1-1	few	ASSLGGVGGTEAF
TRBV4-1	TRBJ2-5	NA	ASSQDLGTSRETQY
TRBV4-2	TRBJ1-3	NA	ASSQTGHPGNTIY
TRBV3-1	TRBJ2-1	few	ASSQYNSNEQF
TRBV6-6	TRBJ2-7	many	ASTRGSGYYEQY
TRBV27	TRBJ2-7	NA	ASSTLQGVRYEQY
TRBV6-2/TRBV6-3	TRBJ1-6	NA	ASRVYRDVSPLH
TRBV7-2	TRBJ2-2	many	ACRWRASGTGGELF
TRBV20-1	TRBJ2-5	NA	SASRGWQETQY
TRBV5-1	TRBJ1-2	many	ASSLDAQGIGYT